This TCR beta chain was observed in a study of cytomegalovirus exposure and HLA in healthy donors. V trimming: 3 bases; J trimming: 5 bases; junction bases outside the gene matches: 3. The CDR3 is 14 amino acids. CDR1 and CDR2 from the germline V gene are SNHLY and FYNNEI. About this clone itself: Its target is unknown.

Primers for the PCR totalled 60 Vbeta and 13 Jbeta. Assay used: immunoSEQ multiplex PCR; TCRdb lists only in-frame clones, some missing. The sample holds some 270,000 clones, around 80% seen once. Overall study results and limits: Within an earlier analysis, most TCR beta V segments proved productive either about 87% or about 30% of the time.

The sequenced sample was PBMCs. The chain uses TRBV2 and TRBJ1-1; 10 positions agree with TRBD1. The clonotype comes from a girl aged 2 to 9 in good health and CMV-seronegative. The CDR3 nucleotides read TGTGCCAGCAGTGAGGGACAGGGGTTTACTGAAGCTTTCTTT. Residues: CASSEGQGFTEAFF.